This TCR beta chain was sequenced in a study of PD-1 blockade in classical Hodgkin lymphoma. As for time point: cycle 4 day 1 (C4D1), after five to seven weeks of nivolumab. In every patient, relapse followed autologous stem cell transplantation, while exposure to brentuximab vedotin differed. Best overall response was complete response, partial response or progressive disease in these relapsed/refractory classical Hodgkin lymphoma patients. With 7 bases removed from V and 4 bases from J, the gap between germline ends came to 8 bases. Germline V gene sequence: CDR1 MDHEN, CDR2 SYDVKM. This CDR3 has 12 residues. Turning to this clone: Its target is unknown.

The protocol was immunoSEQ multiplex PCR, while the TCRdb copy is restricted to in-frame clones and leaves out a portion. The sample comprises over 50,000 clones, nearly 90% of which are singletons, and around 8.1% rests with the top ten. Findings of the study overall: By C4D1, CD4+ diversity increased significantly, especially in complete responders. Although disease activity or prior therapy may be involved, causes of the repertoire differences remain undefined.

The source is a human donor with classical Hodgkin lymphoma. The chain has TRBV28 and TRBJ1-5; D gene unclear. Sequenced material: peripheral blood mononuclear cells (PBMCs), taken before the fourth cycle of nivolumab. CDR3 DNA: TGTGCCAGCAACACCCCGAATCAGCCCCAGCATTTT. This encodes CASNTPNQPQHF.